These 20 T cell receptor beta chains were all obtained from the same sample, sequenced in a study of OX40 agonist ivuxolimab in advanced cancers. TCRdb keeps only in-frame clones here, not all; method: immunoSEQ multiplex PCR. Of roughly 45,000 clones detected, roughly 85% appear once; the ten largest clones hold roughly 22%. The sequencing used CD4+ or CD8+ T cells sorted from blood, collected in a trial of the OX40 agonist ivuxolimab. All receptors derive from an adult with an advanced solid tumor such as melanoma, head and neck, liver or kidney cancer.

This clone counts as medium-sized (0.01 to 0.1%). The chain recombines TRBV4-3 with TRBJ1-1; D unresolved. The CDR3 contains 14 residues. CDR1 and CDR2 from the germline V gene are LGHNA and YSLEER. The V end was cut by 1 base, the J end by 4 bases, with 10 bases between. CDR3 nucleotide sequence: TGCGCCAGCAGCCAAGGCTTTATCACCACTGAAGCTTTCTTT. Amino acid sequence: CASSQGFITTEAFF.

This chain joins TRBV6-5 and TRBJ1-4; D remains ambiguous. V lost 0 bases to trimming and J lost 8 bases, with 10 bases between them. Per the germline V gene, CDR1 is MNHEY and CDR2 is SVGAGI. The CDR3 has 14 amino acids. CDR3 amino acids: CASSYSSGPEKLFF. Here the CDR3 DNA reads TGTGCCAGCAGTTACTCATCCGGGCCGGAAAAACTGTTTTTT.

J is TRBJ2-1 and V is TRBV7-7; 9 nucleotides line up with TRBD2. The ends lost 1 base at V and 10 bases at J; junction bases unmatched: 8. The CDR3 is 15 residues long. Per germline, CDR1 SSHAT and CDR2 FNYEAQ (reference sequence). The CDR3 DNA follows: TGTGCCAGCAGCTTAGTAGCGGGGGCCTGGGAGGAGCAGTTCTTC. Translation gives CASSLVAGAWEEQFF.

The chain links TRBV27 to TRBJ2-7; TRBD1 aligns across 9 bases. V trimming: 9 bases; J trimming: 1 base; junction bases outside the gene matches: 13. CDR1 and CDR2 (germline): MNHEY, SMNVEV (reference sequence). The CDR3 spans 16 residues. The CDR3 reads CASHSSPGTGSYEQYF. DNA of the CDR3: TGTGCCAGTCACTCAAGCCCCGGGACAGGGTCCTACGAGCAGTACTTC.

This chain joins TRBV9 and TRBJ2-3, with 7 bases matching TRBD2. This CDR3 has 16 residues. The J segment lost 4 bases and the V segment lost 3 bases, leaving 11 bases of the junction unmatched. Per germline, CDR1 SGDLS and CDR2 YYNGEE. In DNA, the CDR3 is TGTGCCAGCAGCGACCCCCTAGCGGACTGGGCAGATACGCAGTATTTT. Residues: CASSDPLADWADTQYF.

V and J are TRBV6-5 and TRBJ1-1, with D unresolved. Germline CDR1 and CDR2: MNHEY and SVGAGI. V was shortened by 8 bases and J by 5 bases, with 12 bases between the two germline ends. The CDR3 is made up of 12 amino acids. DNA of the CDR3: TGTGCCAGCTTCACGACGGGGACTGAAGCTTTCTTT. It encodes CASFTTGTEAFF.

This chain connects TRBV5-6 to TRBJ1-6, with no clear D. CDR3 size: 12 residues. The V and J ends lost 5 bases and 6 bases respectively, with 6 bases between them. Looked up from germline, CDR1 is SGHDT and CDR2 is YYEEEE. The CDR3 nucleotides read TGTGCCAGCAGTTCGTTTAATTCACCCCTCCACTTT. Translating gives CASSSFNSPLHF.

This CDR3 reads CASSLASVIAGGITDTQYF. DNA for the CDR3: TGTGCCAGCAGTTTAGCATCAGTGATAGCGGGGGGGATCACAGATACGCAGTATTTT. The chain has TRBV28 and TRBJ2-3; 11 nucleotides agree with TRBD2. In germline, CDR1 is MDHEN, CDR2 SYDVKM. The junction had 12 bases not matched to a gene; V was cut back by 2 bases and J by 2 bases. There are 19 residues in the CDR3.

This clone was counted only a few times. This sequence joins TRBV14 and TRBJ1-1; D gene uncertain. The germline CDR1 and CDR2 sequences are SGHDN and FVKESK. Trimming removed 2 bases at V and 0 bases at J, with 4 bases between. The CDR3 length is 13 residues. CDR3 sequence reads: CASSQPMNTEAFF. As DNA, the CDR3 is TGTGCCAGCAGCCAACCTATGAACACTGAAGCTTTCTTT.

J is TRBJ1-2 and V is TRBV2, with D perhaps TRBD1 (6 bases). Trimming cost V 8 bases and J 3 bases, with 19 bases left between them. Germline CDR1 and CDR2: SNHLY and FYNNEI. CDR3 length: 15 amino acids. The CDR3 region has the DNA TGTGCCAGCCCGACCTCCACAGGGCGGGACTATGGCTACACCTTC. Residues: CASPTSTGRDYGYTF.

The chain carries TRBV7-3 and TRBJ2-3, with 10 bases identical to TRBD2. Germline assignment: CDR1 SGHTA and CDR2 FQGTGA. The CDR3 sequence is 15 residues long. Trimming removed 6 bases from V and 5 bases from J; junction bases left unmatched: 8. CDR3 sequence (DNA): TGTGCCAGCAGTCACGGGACTAGCGAGATAGATACGCAGTATTTT. It codes for CASSHGTSEIDTQYF.

The CDR3 bases are TGTGCCAGCACCTTTACGTGGAGGGGAGGGAGGGAGCTAGCCAAAAACATTCAGTACTTC. Translating gives CASTFTWRGGRELAKNIQYF. The chain links TRBV27 to TRBJ2-4; 7 nucleotides match TRBD2. Germline V lookup: CDR1 MNHEY, CDR2 SMNVEV (reference sequence). Trimming removed 7 bases from V and 0 bases from J; junction bases left unmatched: 21. The CDR3 consists of 20 residues.

In this sample, this clone turned up once. This rearrangement joins TRBV13 to TRBJ2-2; D is ambiguous. Trimming removed 6 bases at V and 2 bases at J, with 13 bases between. The CDR3 totals 15 residues. Germline values: CDR1 PRHDT, CDR2 FYEKMQ (reference sequence). The CDR3 sequence: CASSSLDPNTGELFF. CDR3 in DNA: TGTGCCAGCAGTTCTCTAGACCCTAACACCGGGGAGCTGTTTTTT.

This chain uses TRBV5-6 with TRBJ2-7, with 7 positions matching TRBD1. Germline loops: CDR1 SGHDT, CDR2 YYEEEE. CDR3 length equals 15 residues. V trimming: 2 bases; J trimming: 4 bases; junction bases outside the gene matches: 9. Here the CDR3 reads CASSLQQGLPYEQYV. The CDR3 DNA is TGTGCCAGCAGCTTACAACAGGGGCTTCCGTACGAGCAGTACGTC.

The chain recombines TRBV6-6 with TRBJ1-1, with unresolved D. The CDR3 has 12 residues. Trimming left V 2 bases short and J 11 bases short, with 12 bases between. Germline V gene data show CDR1 as MNHNY and CDR2 as SVGAGI (reference sequence). The CDR3 sequence: CASSYEGLEAFF. For the CDR3, the DNA is TGTGCCAGCAGTTACGAAGGACTTGAGGCTTTCTTT.

The J gene is TRBJ1-5, the V gene TRBV4-1; D remains unclear. Germline assignment: CDR1 MGHRA and CDR2 YSYEKL. The CDR3 length is 13 residues. V was clipped by 1 base and J by 5 bases, with 6 bases between them. The CDR3 loop is CASSQGSYQPQHF. CDR3 DNA: TGCGCCAGCAGCCAAGGCTCATATCAGCCCCAGCATTTT.

The chain links TRBV7-6 to TRBJ1-4; perhaps TRBD1 as D (5 bases). The CDR3 has 13 amino acids. The germline V and J ends were trimmed by 2 bases and 7 bases, with 8 bases remaining between them. Germline V gene data show CDR1 as SGHVS and CDR2 as FNYEAQ. CDR3 region: CASSLRGSEKLFF. The DNA of the CDR3 is TGTGCCAGCAGCTTAAGGGGTAGTGAAAAACTGTTTTTT. The whole variable domain, remainder taken from reference TRBV7-6 and TRBJ1-4, is GAGVSQSPRYKVTKRGQDVALRCDPISGHVSLYWYRQALGQGPEFLTYFNYEAQQDKSGLPNDRFSAERPEGSISTLTIQRTEQRDSAMYRCASSLRGSEKLFFGSGTQLSVL.

The rearrangement uses TRBV9 and TRBJ1-1; a possible D gene is TRBD1 (6 bases). There are 16 residues in the CDR3. Trimming cost V 4 bases and J 6 bases, with 22 bases left between them. Per germline, CDR1 SGDLS and CDR2 YYNGEE. The CDR3 sequence is CASSPRGVQGKAEAFF. CDR3 nucleotides: TGTGCCAGCAGCCCGAGGGGGGTCCAGGGGAAAGCTGAAGCTTTCTTT.

The V call is TRBV7-8, the J call TRBJ2-3; D ambiguous. V lost 0 bases and J 0 bases, leaving 4 bases between the germline ends. The CDR3 covers 14 residues. CDR1 is SGHVS and CDR2 is FQNEAQ in the germline V gene. The CDR3: CASSLAPSTDTQYF. DNA for the CDR3: TGTGCCAGCAGCTTAGCTCCTAGCACAGATACGCAGTATTTT.

This chain joins TRBV11-2 and TRBJ1-1; TRBD1 aligns across 7 bases. Trimming at V came to 3 bases and at J to 3 bases, leaving 1 base not matched to a gene. CDR1 is SGHAT and CDR2 is FQNNGV in the germline V gene. The CDR3 loop spans 13 amino acids. The DNA for the CDR3 is TGTGCCAGCAGCTTCGGGACAGACACTGAAGCTTTCTTT. Translated: CASSFGTDTEAFF.